This TCR beta chain was identified in a study of T cells after yellow fever vaccination. Study-wide points: The study noted that FACS-sorted repertoires could contain abundant clonotypes contaminating from the bulk population.

As TCR cDNA was made by 5'RACE template switching, a universal primer site and UMIs were added. TCRdb re-analysed the 5' RACE reads in MiXCR, keeping a single row per CDR3 protein. The table records 510,000 or so distinct CDR3 sequences, about 19% of them present only once. Germline V lookup: CDR1 MNHEY, CDR2 SVGEGT. J was trimmed by 6 bases and V by 5 bases; bases with no gene match: 9. This CDR3 is 15 amino acids long. A word on this clonotype: No antigen is known for it.

This receptor was taken from a man aged 25-40 years who received the YFV17D yellow fever vaccine. Sequenced material: PBMCs, taken 15 days after the yellow fever booster vaccination. V usage is TRBV6-2 or TRBV6-3 and J usage is TRBJ2-1; 8 bases line up with TRBD2. The DNA of the CDR3 is TGTGCCAGCAGTCCAAGCGGGAGAATGGGCAATGAGCAGTTCTTC. Its translation is CASSPSGRMGNEQFF.